This T cell receptor (beta chain) was profiled in a study of T cells after somatic rescue of genetic block. This CDR3 comprises 12 residues. V was clipped by 3 bases and J by 7 bases, with 7 bases between them. Germline assignment: CDR1 PRHDT and CDR2 FYEKMQ (reference sequence). Sequenced by immunoSEQ multiplex PCR; TCRdb stores in-frame clones only, minus some. Among under 150,000 clones listed, about nine tenths were seen once. The chain joins TRBV13 to TRBJ2-1; D call uncertain. The receptor was isolated from a woman aged 18-29 years. Sequenced input: peripheral blood mononuclear cells (PBMCs). The DNA for the CDR3 is TGTGCCAGCAGCTTCCCCGGGAATGAGCAGTTCTTC. It yields the protein CASSFPGNEQFF.